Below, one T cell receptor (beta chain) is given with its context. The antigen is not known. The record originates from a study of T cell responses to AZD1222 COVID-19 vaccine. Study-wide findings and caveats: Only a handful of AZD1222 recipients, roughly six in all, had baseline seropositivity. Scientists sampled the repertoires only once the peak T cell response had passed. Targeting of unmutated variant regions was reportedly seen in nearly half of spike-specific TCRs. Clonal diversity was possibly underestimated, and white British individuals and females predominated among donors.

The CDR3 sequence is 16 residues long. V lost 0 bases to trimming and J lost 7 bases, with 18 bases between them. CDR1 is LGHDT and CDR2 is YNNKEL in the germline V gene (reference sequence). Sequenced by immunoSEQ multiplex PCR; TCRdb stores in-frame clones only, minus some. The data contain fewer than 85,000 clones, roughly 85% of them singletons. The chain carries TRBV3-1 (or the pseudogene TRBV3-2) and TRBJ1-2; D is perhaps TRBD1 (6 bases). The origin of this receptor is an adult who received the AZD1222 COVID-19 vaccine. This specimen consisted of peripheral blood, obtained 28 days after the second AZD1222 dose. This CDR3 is CASSQDRLGARAGYTF. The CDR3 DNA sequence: TGTGCCAGCAGCCAAGATCGGTTGGGGGCCCGTGCTGGCTACACCTTC.